This TCR beta chain was captured by sequencing in a study of blood T cell repertoires in COVID-19. Across the study: PBMCs, B-cell-depleted T cells, or T cells provided the cDNA or gDNA that made up the material.

Participants were aged 18 to 89 years, lived in 24 US areas, and enrolled virtually. Recovered status applied to Cohort 3 donors who had two consecutive negative PCRs. It also applied to those with clearance or with symptom resolution. Germline lookup yields CDR1 SGHDT and CDR2 YYEEEE. Trimming cost V 5 bases and J 3 bases, with 14 bases left between them. The CDR3 is 15 amino acids. Source study methods: Amplified reference gene primers provided the basis for estimating nucleated cell counts. Sequencing used immunoSEQ multiplex PCR; TCRdb keeps in-frame clones, though not all of them. The V and J calls and the clone size are those of that table, but D and trimming were determined from the DNA. The sample consists of fewer than 600,000 clones, around nine tenths of them appearing once.

This rearrangement joins TRBV5-6 to TRBJ2-2; D is possibly TRBD2 (5 bases). This TCR was sampled from a woman in her thirties or forties who had recovered from COVID-19. The sequenced sample was PBMCs or T cells enriched from blood (not recorded which). Here the CDR3 DNA reads TGTGCCAGCAGGTTCTCTAGGGAGTACACCGGGGAGCTGTTTTTT. This encodes CASRFSREYTGELFF.